Listed below are T cell receptor beta chains from one sample, sequenced in a study of T-cell memory formation after mild COVID-19. One entry per CDR3 protein results from TCRdb running MiXCR on the 5' RACE reads. The sample contains 150,000 to 200,000 distinct CDR3 sequences, 25% to 40% of which appear only once. Sequencing input: PBMCs or a T cell subset sorted from them (not recorded which). Source of these receptors: an adult woman who had mild COVID-19 (a few samples of this study predate the infection). Cell type and time point are not known. Each CDR3 is given with its conserved first and last residue. A D gene is named only where the DNA matches it firmly. Size tells how often a clone was seen (once, few, many) or the class of an expanded clone, and some rows leave it out.

clone size,D gene,J gene,V gene,CDR3 DNA,CDR3 protein
-,-,TRBJ2-5,TRBV12-3/TRBV12-4,TGTGCCAGCAGTTTAGGGGGGCCCACGGGGGAGACCCAGTACTTC,CASSLGGPTGETQYF
-,TRBD1,TRBJ1-2,TRBV12-3/TRBV12-4,TGTGCCAGCAGCCCGGACAGGGGGCGGACCGGCTACACCTTC,CASSPDRGRTGYTF
-,-,TRBJ2-7,TRBV3-1,TGTGCCAGCAGCCAAGACTTACATTACGAGCAGTACTTC,CASSQDLHYEQYF
-,-,TRBJ2-2,TRBV27,TGTGCCAGCAGGTCCGCGAACACCGGGGAGCTGTTTTTT,CASRSANTGELFF
few,TRBD1,TRBJ1-6,TRBV29-1,TGCAGCGTCCTGGACAGGGTTAATTCACCCCTCCACTTT,CSVLDRVNSPLHF
-,-,TRBJ2-1,TRBV3-1,TGTGCCAGCAGCCGGTCAGAAAGACGAGGGAGACCTACTTACAATGAGCAGTTCTTC,CASSRSERRGRPTYNEQFF
-,TRBD2,TRBJ2-5,TRBV9,TGTGCCAGCAGCGTAGGAGGACTAGCGGAACAAGAGACCCAGTACTTC,CASSVGGLAEQETQYF
few,-,TRBJ2-4,TRBV7-9,TGTGCCAGCAGCTCCGACGGGGGGCGAGGGAACATTCAGTACTTC,CASSSDGGRGNIQYF
-,-,TRBJ2-4,TRBV30,TGTGCCTGGAGTCAAGAGTTGGGAAACATTCAGTACTTC,CAWSQELGNIQYF
-,-,TRBJ2-3,TRBV7-9,TGTGCCAGCAGCACCTCGGACCCAACCGGCGGCACAGATACGCAGTATTTT,CASSTSDPTGGTDTQYF
many,-,TRBJ2-7,TRBV20-1,TGCAGTGCTATAATTAGCGGCCCTCCCTACGAGCAGTACTTC,CSAIISGPPYEQYF
few,TRBD1,TRBJ1-5,TRBV12-3/TRBV12-4,TGTGCCAGCACCTGGACAGGGCGACAGCCCCAGCATTTT,CASTWTGRQPQHF
-,-,TRBJ2-3,TRBV7-8,TGTGCCAGCAGCTTAGGCATCCAGGGTCGGACGGATACGCAGTATTTT,CASSLGIQGRTDTQYF
-,TRBD1,TRBJ2-7,TRBV5-5,TGTGCCAGCAGCAATTGGTTAACAGGGGGCTCCTACGAGCAGTACTTC,CASSNWLTGGSYEQYF
few,-,TRBJ2-5,TRBV24-1,TGTGCCACCAGTGATTTTAGCCGGGTTGGCCAAGAGACCCAGTACTTC,CATSDFSRVGQETQYF
-,-,TRBJ2-7,TRBV6-2/TRBV6-3,TGTGCCAGCAGTTATACAGGGCCCTACGAGCAGTACTTC,CASSYTGPYEQYF